Listed here is a single T cell receptor (beta chain). The authors' processing: By means of reference gene primer amplification, nucleated cell counts were estimated. The method was immunoSEQ multiplex PCR; TCRdb's version includes in-frame clones alone and lacks a portion of them. V and J calls plus clone size are reproduced from that table; the DNA served to infer D and trimming. In the table there are tens of thousands of clones, 70% to 90% of which are singletons. The data originate from a study of blood T cell repertoires in COVID-19. For the study at large: From the United States, Italy and Spain came samples of acute and convalescent COVID-19. T cells, B-cell-depleted T cells, or PBMCs supplied cDNA or gDNA.

Germline-derived CDR1 and CDR2 are MGHDK and SYGVNS. V lost 3 bases, J lost 9 bases, and 7 bases stayed unmatched. CDR3 length: 14 residues. The chain employs TRBV25-1 and TRBJ2-1; 8 bases align to TRBD2. The clonotype comes from a human donor with active COVID-19. The donor label of this sample is uncertain. Sequencing was done on a sample of peripheral blood. CDR3 sequence (DNA): TGTGCCAGCAGTGAGGACGGGAGGGCCGGTGAGCAGTTCTTC. Its protein is CASSEDGRAGEQFF.